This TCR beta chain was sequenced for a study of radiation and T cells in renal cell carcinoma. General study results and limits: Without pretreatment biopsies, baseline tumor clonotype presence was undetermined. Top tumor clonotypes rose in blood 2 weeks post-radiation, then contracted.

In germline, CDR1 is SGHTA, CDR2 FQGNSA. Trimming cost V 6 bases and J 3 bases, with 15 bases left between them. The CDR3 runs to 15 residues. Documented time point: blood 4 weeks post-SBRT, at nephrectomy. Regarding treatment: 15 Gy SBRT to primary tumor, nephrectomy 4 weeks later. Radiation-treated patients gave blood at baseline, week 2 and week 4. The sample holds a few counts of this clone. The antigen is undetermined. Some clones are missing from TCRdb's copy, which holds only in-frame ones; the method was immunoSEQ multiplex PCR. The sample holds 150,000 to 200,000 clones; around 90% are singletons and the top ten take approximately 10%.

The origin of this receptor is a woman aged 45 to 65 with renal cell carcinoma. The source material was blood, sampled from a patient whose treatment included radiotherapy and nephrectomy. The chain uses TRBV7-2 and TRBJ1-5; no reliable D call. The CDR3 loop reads CASSRRGVNNQPQHF. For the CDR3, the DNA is TGTGCCAGCAGTCGGCGTGGTGTGAACAATCAGCCCCAGCATTTT. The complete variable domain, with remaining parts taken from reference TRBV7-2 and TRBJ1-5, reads GAGVSQSPSNKVTEKGKDVELRCDPISGHTALYWYRQSLGQGLEFLIYFQGNSAPDKSGLPSDRFSAERTGGSVSTLTIQRTQQEDSAVYLCASSRRGVNNQPQHFGDGTRLSIL.